This section outlines one TCR beta chain sequence together with its context. This clonotype has ten or more counts. Its antigen has not been determined. No much larger clone exists at a distance of one base, and base qualities are not known. Every patient had bone marrow sampled at the time of active disease. Ficoll-Hypaque density gradient centrifugation was used to isolate the bone marrow mononuclear cells. Myeloma plasma cells were removed and CD138-negative cells were obtained by negative selection following labeling with CD138 magnetic microbeads on a MACS separator. The purity of the isolated cells was checked by flow cytometry with CD138 antibodies on an Attune NxT. TRIzol reagent was used to extract total RNA, which was then quantified with a NanoDrop spectrophotometer. Paired RNA-seq and IR-seq were performed on each patient's CD138-negative bone marrow sample. The sample belongs to a study of read filtering for tumor transcriptome and immune sequencing (dated by TCRdb to about 2020). Turning to the overall study: The cohort had around 16 male and 14 female patients with a mean age of about 71 years, ranging from about 45 to 85. By revised international staging, fewer than ten patients were R-ISS I, about 15 were R-ISS II and about seven were R-ISS III. After DNase treatment, whole-transcriptome libraries were prepared with the TruSeq RNA Access Library Prep Kit. Per sample, about 4.05 to 10.27 million TCR-region mapped reads were obtained with IR-seq, compared with only 85 to 1273 with RNA-seq. The study compared TCR repertoires from targeted immune repertoire sequencing and bulk whole-transcriptome sequencing run on the same bone marrow samples. One main goal was a read-filtering strategy for immune repertoire data, in particular deciding whether clonotypes backed by only one read should be removed. Overall results and qualifications from the work: In IR-seq, 80% to 85% of clonotypes but 3% to 3.5% of total reads were represented by single-read clonotypes, whereas in RNA-seq, roughly three quarters of clonotypes and approximately 40% of reads were represented by single-read clonotypes. Removing single-read clonotypes increased the correlation between IR-seq and RNA-seq shared clonotype proportions. Rather than purified T cells, the sorted CD138-negative fraction was a mixed bone marrow immune population. IR-seq captured clonotypes at much higher depth and more reliably than RNA-seq, and smaller IR-seq throughput sufficed to identify most shared clonotypes.

There are 15 amino acids in the CDR3, from cysteine to phenylalanine inclusive. The CDR3 DNA has 45 bases and is translated from base 1. V is cut by 2 bases and J by 7 bases, and the space between the germline ends is 14 bases. TCR libraries were built from roughly 370 ng RNA with the Immunoverse kit, using molecular barcoded adaptors covering alpha/delta and beta/gamma chains. The same RNA used for transcriptome sequencing was used for TCR library preparation. Sequencing of TCR libraries was carried out on an Illumina HiSeq 4000 with 2 x 150 cycles. From the authors' description of their analysis: Using MiXCR, which included quality filtering and error correction, TCR reads were aligned to human V, D, J and C references and then assembled into CDR3 clonotypes. The tcR package in R was used to analyze clonotype counts and gene usage diversity. Raw mapping reads were checked after the RNA-seq reads had been mapped by STAR aligner version 2.5.3a onto the human GRCh37 genome. To test how sequencing depth affects detected clonotypes, IR-seq fastq files were randomly downsampled with Seqtk 1.3. TCRdb trimmed the raw reads at Q25, called clones with MiXCR and kept productive beta chains. Each CDR3 protein appears once, grouped with its most common genes and DNA. The V and J calls were not made by the authors but by TCRdb's processing. Here the sample has around 29,000 distinct CDR3 sequences; under 15% occur a single time. Around 47% of the sample is held by the ten biggest clonotypes.

The specimen sequenced was a population of CD138-negative cells sorted from bone marrow. Per the publication, the cell subset or site label means: bone marrow mononuclear cells depleted of CD138+ plasma/myeloma cells by negative magnetic selection. This receptor was taken from a donor at least 40 years old with multiple myeloma. Here the chain combines TRBV12-3 or TRBV12-4 and TRBJ2-2; the D gene cannot be named for sure. The sequenced DNA: TGTGCCAGCAGTTTATTTCGGCCTTCTCGCGGGGAGCTGTTTTTT. The encoded protein is CASSLFRPSRGELFF.